One and the same sample provided the 13 T cell receptor beta chains below, sequenced in a study of T cell responses to AZD1222 COVID-19 vaccine. Data came from immunoSEQ multiplex PCR; TCRdb stores just in-frame clones and leaves some out. This sample has 100,000 to 150,000 clones, with 80% to 95% found just once. Sequencing was performed on peripheral blood, taken on day 0 of AZD1222 vaccination. The receptor source for this set is an adult in good health.

V and J are TRBV19 and TRBJ1-5; TRBD1 matches 8 bases. J lost 3 bases, V lost 7 bases, and 5 bases had no gene match. CDR1 LNHDA and CDR2 SQIVND come from the germline V gene (reference sequence). The CDR3 is 14 residues long. The CDR3 coding sequence is TGTGCCAGTAAACAGGGGGGGACCAATCAGCCCCAGCATTTT. This codes for CASKQGGTNQPQHF.

J is TRBJ2-7 and V is TRBV4-2; tentatively, D is TRBD1 (6 bases). The CDR3 length is 16 residues. Per germline, CDR1 LGHNA and CDR2 YNFKEQ. Trimming pared 0 bases from V and 3 bases from J, leaving 15 bases between. In DNA form, the CDR3 reads TGTGCCAGCAGCCAAGATCCGGTCCAGGGGAGCTACGAGCAGTACTTC. Amino acid sequence: CASSQDPVQGSYEQYF.

This chain links TRBV20-1 with TRBJ1-3; possibly TRBD1 for D (5 bases). Trimming stripped 3 bases from V and 4 bases from J, with 16 bases between. This CDR3 is built from 15 residues. Germline V gene sequence: CDR1 DFQATT, CDR2 SNEGSKA (reference sequence). CDR3: CSASRGVFSGNTIYF. The CDR3, as DNA: TGCAGTGCTAGTCGAGGGGTCTTTTCCGGAAACACCATATATTTT.

To note about this clone: At one of its ends the junction is not consistent with the germline gene, which may arise from a read error. The genes are TRBV13 and TRBJ1-3; D gene unclear. This CDR3 comprises 13 residues. Germline V gene sequence: CDR1 PRHDT, CDR2 FYEKMQ (reference sequence). The CDR3 coding sequence is TGTGCCAGCAGCTTAGGGTTGCGGACGGGGTTTTTCTTT. Translated: CASSLGLRTGFFF.

The chain has TRBV27 and TRBJ1-5, with a tentative D call TRBD1 (5 bases). Trimming took off 3 bases at V and 3 bases at J, with 9 bases between the two ends. Germline V lookup: CDR1 MNHEY, CDR2 SMNVEV (reference sequence). This CDR3 has 14 residues. The CDR3: CASSFPGNNQPQHF. CDR3 nucleotide sequence: TGTGCCAGCAGTTTTCCAGGGAACAATCAGCCCCAGCATTTT.

The J gene is TRBJ2-1, the V gene TRBV19, with 7 bases matching TRBD2. The CDR3 loop spans 19 amino acids. CDR1 LNHDA and CDR2 SQIVND come from the germline V gene (reference sequence). The V gene end was trimmed by 3 bases and the J gene end by 2 bases; junction bases not matched to a gene: 16. The CDR3 sequence: CASSIGQGGRIVPYNEQFF. CDR3 DNA sequence: TGTGCCAGTAGTATCGGGCAGGGCGGGAGAATTGTCCCCTACAATGAGCAGTTCTTC.

The rearrangement joins TRBV15 to TRBJ1-6; D ambiguous. Trimming cost V 0 bases and J 7 bases, with 10 bases left between them. The CDR3 covers 15 residues. The germline gives CDR1 LNHNV, CDR2 YYDKDF (reference sequence). DNA of the CDR3: TGTGCCACCAGCAGAGATGTCTTGAGGAATTCACCCCTCCACTTT. Translation: CATSRDVLRNSPLHF. Filled out from reference TRBV15 and TRBJ1-6, the complete variable domain reads DAMVIQNPRYQVTQFGKPVTLSCSQTLNHNVMYWYQQKSSQAPKLLFHYYDKDFNNEADTPDNFQSRRPNTSFCFLDIRSPGLGDTAMYLCATSRDVLRNSPLHFGNGTRLTVT.

This rearrangement joins TRBV29-1 to TRBJ2-7, with D possibly called TRBD1 or TRBD2 (5 bases each). Looked up from germline, CDR1 is SQVTM and CDR2 is ANQGSEA. The V gene lost 7 bases and the J gene lost 0 bases, with 13 bases spanning the gap. The CDR3 covers 13 residues. CDR3 in amino acids: CSARDLTSYEQYF. As DNA, the CDR3 is TGCAGCGCAAGGGACCTGACCTCCTACGAGCAGTACTTC.

The gene calls are TRBV3-1 (or the pseudogene TRBV3-2) and TRBJ2-1; no clear D gene. V was trimmed by 2 bases and J by 7 bases, leaving 9 bases between them. Germline CDR1 is LGHDT and CDR2 is YNNKEL (reference sequence). This CDR3 region has 13 residues. In DNA, the CDR3 is TGTGCCAGCAGCCAATCCCATATGAATGAGCAGTTCTTC. It is translated as CASSQSHMNEQFF.

CDR3: CASSLGESEQFF. CDR3 nucleotide sequence: TGTGCCAGCAGCTTGGGGGAGTCTGAGCAGTTCTTC. The gene calls are TRBV13 and TRBJ2-1; TRBD1 or TRBD2 may be the D gene (5 bases each). Trimming pared 3 bases from V and 9 bases from J, leaving 9 bases between. The CDR3 contains 12 residues. Germline CDR1 reads PRHDT; CDR2 reads FYEKMQ (reference sequence).

In DNA form, the CDR3 reads TGCAGCGTTGAAACAGGTATCAATCAGCCCCAGCATTTT. Its protein product is CSVETGINQPQHF. The rearrangement joins TRBV29-1 to TRBJ1-5; D is perhaps TRBD1 (5 bases). V was clipped by 2 bases and J by 3 bases, with 8 bases between them. This CDR3 has 13 residues. The germline gives CDR1 SQVTM, CDR2 ANQGSEA.

The CDR3: CASSPRQGAVNSPLHF. The DNA of the CDR3 is TGTGCCAGCAGCCCCAGACAGGGGGCTGTAAATTCACCCCTCCACTTT. The chain couples TRBV2 to TRBJ1-6, with 10 nucleotides matching TRBD1. The CDR3 is 16 residues long. Germline-derived CDR1 and CDR2 are SNHLY and FYNNEI. After removal of 6 bases from V and 7 bases from J, the junction contained 9 bases not matched to a gene.

The chain joins TRBV30 to TRBJ1-1; D is perhaps TRBD1 (6 bases). Germline assignment: CDR1 GTSNPN and CDR2 SVGIG (reference sequence). The CDR3 consists of 13 residues. V lost 2 bases and J 3 bases, leaving 10 bases between the germline ends. DNA of the CDR3: TGTGCCTGGAGTCGGCAGGGGTACACTGAAGCTTTCTTT. Translated, it gives CAWSRQGYTEAFF.